This TCR beta chain was found in a study of T-cell memory formation after mild COVID-19. This clonotype appeared a few times. The antigen is unknown. TCRdb fed the 5' RACE reads into MiXCR, producing one record per CDR3 protein. This table holds about 140,000 distinct CDR3 sequences, more than 13% found once. The CDR3 length is 14 residues. Trimming removed 7 bases from V and 5 bases from J, with 15 bases in between. Broader study findings: Cross-reactive memory seemingly joined, as some responding clones were found in pre-infection memory. Among contracting clones, CD4+ were mainly CM/EM and CD8+ enriched in EMRA.

The source is an adult woman who had mild COVID-19 (a few samples of this study predate the infection). Cell type and time point are not known. Sequencing was done on a sample of PBMCs or a T cell subset sorted from them (not recorded which). The V gene is TRBV12-3 or TRBV12-4, the J gene TRBJ1-5; no firm D call. This chain's CDR3 is CASTADRFDQPQHF. CDR3 bases: TGTGCCAGCACCGCTGACCGGTTTGATCAGCCCCAGCATTTT.